This T cell receptor beta chain emerged from a study of CD8 T cells in Susac syndrome. The CDR3 loop spans 15 amino acids. Germline V gene sequence: CDR1 MNHEY, CDR2 SVGAGI. Trimming stripped 6 bases from V and 0 bases from J, with 12 bases between. Random hexamers were used to reverse transcribe an amount of about 0.45 to 1 ug RNA. The amplification used immunoSEQ multiplex PCR on TCR beta CDR3; it spanned 54 Vbeta and 13 Jbeta. TCRdb re-analysed the immunoSEQ multiplex PCR reads in MiXCR, keeping a single row per CDR3 protein. The table has over 100,000 distinct CDR3 sequences, roughly 90% seen once. CD8+ and CD4+ blood T cells underwent TCR beta sequencing.

Sequencing input: CD8+ T cells from PBMCs. The origin of this receptor is a human donor in good health. The chain links TRBV6-5 to TRBJ1-5; D is ambiguous. CDR3 region: CASRRGKNSNQPQHF. The CDR3 coding sequence is TGTGCCAGCAGGAGAGGGAAAAATAGCAATCAGCCCCAGCATTTT.